Shown below are 27 T cell receptor beta chains from a single sample sequenced in a study of PD-1 blockade in classical Hodgkin lymphoma. The method was immunoSEQ multiplex PCR; TCRdb's version includes in-frame clones alone and lacks a portion of them. Here the sample spans around 30,000 clones, approximately 90% being singletons. The time point denotes: newly diagnosed, previously untreated cHL patient sample. Sequencing input: peripheral blood mononuclear cells (PBMCs). These receptors originate from a human donor with classical Hodgkin lymphoma.

There are a few counts of this clone. This rearrangement joins TRBV19 to TRBJ1-5; D gene unclear. The V end was cut by 2 bases, the J end by 5 bases, with 7 bases between. Germline values: CDR1 LNHDA, CDR2 SQIVND (reference sequence). CDR3 length equals 13 residues. The CDR3 region has the DNA TGTGCCAGTAGTATACTCCGTGATCAGCCCCAGCATTTT. This sequence encodes CASSILRDQPQHF.

The chain has TRBV7-2 and TRBJ2-3; no firm D call. The CDR3 totals 13 residues. Trimming shortened V by 6 bases and J by 1 base, and 8 bases separated the two germline ends. From germline, CDR1 is SGHTA and CDR2 FQGNSA. CDR3 residues: CASRRSGTDTQYF. The CDR3 DNA follows: TGTGCCAGCAGGAGAAGCGGCACAGATACGCAGTATTTT.

The V and J genes are TRBV4-3 and TRBJ2-7, with D tentatively TRBD1 (5 bases). CDR1 is LGHNA and CDR2 is YSLEER in the germline V gene. The CDR3 has 15 residues. V was clipped by 0 bases and J by 1 base, with 10 bases between them. CDR3 residues: CASSQDRQSSYEQYF. Here the CDR3 DNA reads TGCGCCAGCAGCCAAGATAGACAGAGTTCCTACGAGCAGTACTTC.

This clone came up once. This chain links TRBV27 with TRBJ2-5, with D possibly TRBD2 on 7 matching bases. Germline assignment: CDR1 MNHEY and CDR2 SMNVEV (reference sequence). The V gene lost 0 bases and the J gene lost 8 bases, with 19 bases spanning the gap. This CDR3 spans 16 amino acids. CDR3 residues: CASSLSGVGGLHTQYF. CDR3 sequence (DNA): TGTGCCAGCAGTTTATCGGGGGTCGGGGGGCTCCACACCCAGTACTTC.

The genes are TRBV4-3 and TRBJ2-3; a possible D gene is TRBD1 (5 bases). The length of the CDR3 is 16 residues. The V and J ends lost 3 bases and 2 bases respectively, with 15 bases between them. In germline, CDR1 is LGHNA, CDR2 YSLEER. This chain's CDR3 is CASSQRRQGPTDTQYF. CDR3 nucleotide sequence: TGCGCCAGCAGCCAGAGGCGGCAGGGCCCCACAGATACGCAGTATTTT.

This clone was seen a few times. This sequence joins TRBV6-5 and TRBJ1-1, with D uncertain. V shed 8 bases and J shed 3 bases, with 13 bases lying between them. There are 13 residues in the CDR3. Germline assignment: CDR1 MNHEY and CDR2 SVGAGI. CDR3 region: CASRHGPYTEAFF. The DNA for the CDR3 is TGTGCCAGCCGTCACGGACCCTACACTGAAGCTTTCTTT.

This chain joins TRBV7-2 and TRBJ2-2; 8 bases align to TRBD1. The germline CDR1 and CDR2 sequences are SGHTA and FQGNSA. The CDR3 totals 14 residues. V lost 5 bases and J lost 6; bases outside the gene matches: 5. The CDR3 loop reads CASSLRQGSGELFF. CDR3 DNA: TGTGCCAGCAGCCTTCGACAGGGGTCCGGGGAGCTGTTTTTT.

The rearrangement uses TRBV7-2 and TRBJ1-1, with D unclear. This CDR3 is built from 16 residues. The V end lost 1 base, the J end lost 1 base, and 13 bases lay between the germline ends. CDR1 and CDR2 from the germline V gene are SGHTA and FQGNSA. The CDR3 reads CASSLDKYMQNTEAFF. The CDR3 DNA is TGTGCCAGCAGCTTAGATAAATACATGCAGAACACTGAAGCTTTCTTT.

V gene TRBV19 combines with J gene TRBJ1-2, with 8 bases identical to TRBD1. The V segment lost 7 bases and the J segment 4 bases; nucleotides outside the gene matches: 8. Looked up from germline, CDR1 is LNHDA and CDR2 is SQIVND (reference sequence). The CDR3 runs to 14 residues. The CDR3 is CASTYGQGRYGYTF. The DNA of the CDR3 is TGTGCCAGTACCTATGGACAGGGCCGCTATGGCTACACCTTC.

The J gene is TRBJ2-3, the V gene TRBV12-5; the D is unclear. The germline V and J ends were trimmed by 6 bases and 5 bases, with 6 bases remaining between them. CDR1 LGHNT and CDR2 FRNRAP come from the germline V gene. The CDR3 length is 11 residues. Here the CDR3 reads CASGLGDTQYF. CDR3 DNA: TGTGCTAGTGGCCTGGGAGATACGCAGTATTTT.

This chain's CDR3 is CASSEPYGTLNNEQFF. CDR3 coding DNA: TGTGCCAGCAGTGAACCTTATGGGACATTGAACAATGAGCAGTTCTTC. The chain couples TRBV25-1 to TRBJ2-1; perhaps TRBD1 as D (6 bases). CDR3 length equals 16 residues. V lost 2 bases, J lost 5 bases, and 16 bases lay in between. Germline V gene data show CDR1 as MGHDK and CDR2 as SYGVNS. Variable domain in full (rest from reference TRBV25-1 and TRBJ2-1): EADIYQTPRYLVIGTGKKITLECSQTMGHDKMYWYQQDPGMELHLIHYSYGVNSTEKGDLSSESTVSRIRTEHFPLTLESARPSHTSQYLCASSEPYGTLNNEQFFGPGTRLTVL.

The CDR3 nucleotides are TGTGCCAGCAGTCTGACTAGCGGGAGTTTTATGGGTGAGCAGTTCTTC. Protein sequence: CASSLTSGSFMGEQFF. This sequence joins TRBV7-3 and TRBJ2-1; 12 positions agree with TRBD2. The germline gives CDR1 SGHTA, CDR2 FQGTGA. After removal of 6 bases from V and 9 bases from J, the junction contained 12 bases not matched to a gene. The CDR3 has 16 amino acids.

The V and J genes are TRBV7-8 and TRBJ2-7; D may be TRBD2 (6 bases). The germline gives CDR1 SGHVS, CDR2 FQNEAQ. This CDR3 is built from 15 residues. V lost 3 bases to trimming and J lost 7 bases, with 19 bases between them. For the CDR3, the DNA is TGTGCCAGCAGCTTTTTTGGCGGGACCCCTCGGGAGCAGTACTTC. As protein: CASSFFGGTPREQYF.

The rearrangement links TRBV28 to TRBJ2-7; 7 bases agree with TRBD1. Trimming removed 6 bases from V and 7 bases from J; junction bases left unmatched: 15. Germline-derived CDR1 and CDR2 are MDHEN and SYDVKM. CDR3 length: 15 amino acids. CDR3 DNA: TGTGCCAGCAGACCACCCGGGACAGTCCTTGGGGAGCAGTACTTC. It yields the protein CASRPPGTVLGEQYF.

The chain couples TRBV10-3 to TRBJ2-2; 7 nucleotides align to TRBD1. The germline V gene has CDR1 ENHRY and CDR2 SYGVKD. After removal of 6 bases from V and 6 bases from J, the junction contained 7 bases not matched to a gene. The CDR3 spans 14 residues. For the CDR3, the DNA is TGTGCCATCAGATACGACAGGGAAGCCGGGGAGCTGTTTTTT. This gives the protein CAIRYDREAGELFF.

V and J are TRBV9 and TRBJ2-1, with D unclear. There are 14 residues in the CDR3. The germline CDR1 and CDR2 sequences are SGDLS and YYNGEE. Trimming left V 0 bases short and J 4 bases short, with 8 bases between. Here the CDR3 reads CASSVGWSYNEQFF. Here the CDR3 DNA reads TGTGCCAGCAGCGTAGGATGGTCGTACAATGAGCAGTTCTTC.

The V call is TRBV27, the J call TRBJ1-1, with TRBD1 identical over 7 bases. The junction had 11 bases not matched to a gene; V was cut back by 6 bases and J by 4 bases. Germline CDR1 MNHEY, CDR2 SMNVEV (reference sequence). CDR3 size: 15 residues. The CDR3 DNA reads TGTGCCAGCAGCCCAGGGGGGGCTTGGCGCACTGAAGCTTTCTTT. It encodes CASSPGGAWRTEAFF.

The V and J genes are TRBV4-3 and TRBJ1-2; 8 nucleotides align to TRBD1. The V gene's germline CDR1 is LGHNA and CDR2 YSLEER. V lost 0 bases and J lost 6; bases outside the gene matches: 15. This CDR3 has 18 amino acids. CDR3 residues: CASSQEDRALPGGDGYTF. The CDR3 bases are TGCGCCAGCAGCCAAGAGGACAGGGCCCTCCCCGGAGGCGATGGCTACACCTTC.

The chain joins TRBV6-6 to TRBJ2-7; no clear D gene. Trimming took 6 bases from V and 0 from J, leaving 6 bases between them. The CDR3 covers 12 residues. Germline V lookup: CDR1 MNHNY, CDR2 SVGAGI (reference sequence). The DNA of the CDR3 is TGTGCCAGCAGCCCAGGCTCCTACGAGCAGTACTTC. Translated, it gives CASSPGSYEQYF.

The chain employs TRBV6-6 and TRBJ2-1; D gene uncertain. This CDR3 comprises 12 residues. Germline CDR1 MNHNY, CDR2 SVGAGI (reference sequence). The V end was cut by 5 bases, the J end by 4 bases, with 6 bases between. CDR3 region: CASSSNYNEQFF. The CDR3 coding sequence is TGTGCCAGCAGTAGCAATTACAATGAGCAGTTCTTC.

The V gene is TRBV27, the J gene TRBJ2-7, with 8 bases fitting TRBD1. J was trimmed by 6 bases and V by 2 bases; bases with no gene match: 6. Germline V lookup: CDR1 MNHEY, CDR2 SMNVEV (reference sequence). The CDR3 length is 14 residues. CDR3 residues: CASSLSQGASEQYF. The CDR3 region has the DNA TGTGCCAGCAGTTTAAGCCAGGGGGCATCCGAGCAGTACTTC.

This chain connects TRBV18 to TRBJ1-1, with D unresolved. V was trimmed by 4 bases and J by 7 bases, leaving 10 bases between them. The CDR3 runs 12 residues. Germline CDR1 is KGHSH and CDR2 is LQKENI. The chain's CDR3 is CASSLTAYEAFF. The CDR3 DNA reads as TGTGCCAGCTCACTCACCGCGTATGAAGCTTTCTTT. The full variable domain, rest sourced from reference TRBV18 and TRBJ1-1, is NAGVMQNPRHLVRRRGQEARLRCSPMKGHSHVYWYRQLPEEGLKFMVYLQKENIIDESGMPKERFSAEFPKEGPSILRIQQVVRGDSAAYFCASSLTAYEAFFGQGTRLTVV.

The J gene is TRBJ2-2, the V gene TRBV19; no firm D call. Germline loops: CDR1 LNHDA, CDR2 SQIVND (reference sequence). The V end lost 3 bases, the J end lost 7 bases, and 12 bases lay between the germline ends. The CDR3 loop spans 14 amino acids. CDR3 loop: CASSIWGADGELFF. For the CDR3, the DNA is TGTGCCAGTAGTATTTGGGGTGCAGACGGGGAGCTGTTTTTT.

The J gene is TRBJ1-1, the V gene TRBV6-1, with no clear D. Germline-derived CDR1 and CDR2 are MNHNS and SASEGT. V was cut by 0 bases and J by 3 bases, with 14 bases left in between. The CDR3 has 16 residues. Here the CDR3 DNA reads TGTGCCAGCAGTGAAGCACCGGGGAGATCGGACACTGAAGCTTTCTTT. Its translation is CASSEAPGRSDTEAFF.

The chain employs TRBV19 and TRBJ1-5, with D possibly being TRBD1 (5 bases). The ends were cut back, 7 bases at V and 0 bases at J, with 13 bases in the middle. The CDR3 length is 15 residues. In germline, CDR1 is LNHDA, CDR2 SQIVND (reference sequence). The CDR3 bases are TGTGCCAGTACCAGGGACGTTTATAGCAATCAGCCCCAGCATTTT. Amino acids: CASTRDVYSNQPQHF.

This clone was recorded once. The chain uses TRBV7-2 and TRBJ2-7; D is possibly TRBD1 (5 bases). Germline values: CDR1 SGHTA, CDR2 FQGNSA. The CDR3 length is 16 residues. Trimming removed 0 bases at V and 3 bases at J, with 15 bases between. CDR3 sequence (DNA): TGTGCCAGCAGCTTAGCGGTGGGGCTAAGCCGCTACGAGCAGTACTTC. Amino acid sequence: CASSLAVGLSRYEQYF.

The chain recombines TRBV2 with TRBJ2-7, with D hard to call. The CDR3 consists of 15 residues. CDR1 is SNHLY, CDR2 FYNNEI, per germline. V was clipped by 5 bases and J by 0 bases, with 14 bases between them. Here the CDR3 reads CASSKQTLLSYEQYF. The CDR3 bases are TGTGCCAGCAGTAAACAGACACTACTCTCCTACGAGCAGTACTTC.